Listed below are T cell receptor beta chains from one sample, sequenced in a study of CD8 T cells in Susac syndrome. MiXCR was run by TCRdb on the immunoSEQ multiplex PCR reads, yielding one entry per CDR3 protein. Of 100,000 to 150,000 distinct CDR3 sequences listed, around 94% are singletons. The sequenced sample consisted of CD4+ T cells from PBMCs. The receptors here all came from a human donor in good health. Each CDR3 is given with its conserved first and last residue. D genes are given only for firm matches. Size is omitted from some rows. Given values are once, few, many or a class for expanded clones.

DNA: TGTGCCAGCAGCCACCTAGCGGCCCGTTACAATGAGCAGTTCTTC; CDR3: CASSHLAARYNEQFF; D: TRBD2; V: TRBV3-1; size: -; J: TRBJ2-1
DNA: TGTGCCTGGAGTACTACAGGGGGGGAGCTGTTTTTT; CDR3: CAWSTTGGELFF; D: -; V: TRBV30; size: -; J: TRBJ2-2
DNA: TGCAGCGTTGAAGGCGGTATTGATACGCAGTATTTT; CDR3: CSVEGGIDTQYF; D: -; V: TRBV29-1; size: -; J: TRBJ2-3
DNA: TGTGCCAGCAGCTTGGGCAGGGCTGGCAATCAGCCCCAGCATTTT; CDR3: CASSLGRAGNQPQHF; D: -; V: TRBV25-1; size: -; J: TRBJ1-5
DNA: TGTGCCAGCAGTTATACAGGGGTTGCAGAGGGCTACACCTTC; CDR3: CASSYTGVAEGYTF; D: TRBD1; V: TRBV11-2; size: -; J: TRBJ1-2
DNA: TGCGCCAGCAGCTCGACAGGGGCAACAGATACGCAGTATTTT; CDR3: CASSSTGATDTQYF; D: TRBD1; V: TRBV5-1; size: once; J: TRBJ2-3
DNA: TGCAGTGCTGGTCAATCGGGCCGACATAACACCGGGGAGCTGTTTTTT; CDR3: CSAGQSGRHNTGELFF; D: -; V: TRBV20-1; size: -; J: TRBJ2-2
DNA: TGTGCCACCAGCCCAGGGGGGACTAGGAGACTGGTAGAGACCCAGTACTTC; CDR3: CATSPGGTRRLVETQYF; D: -; V: TRBV15; size: -; J: TRBJ2-5
DNA: TGCAGTGCTAGTTGGGGGCTTGGAAACACCATATATTTT; CDR3: CSASWGLGNTIYF; D: -; V: TRBV20-1; size: -; J: TRBJ1-3
DNA: TGTGCCAGCAGCCCGGGTCTGAGCTCCTACAATGAGCAGTTCTTC; CDR3: CASSPGLSSYNEQFF; D: -; V: TRBV6-6; size: -; J: TRBJ2-1
DNA: TGTGCCACCAGCAGAGATATGACAGGGGGTTACTATGGCTACACCTTC; CDR3: CATSRDMTGGYYGYTF; D: TRBD1; V: TRBV15; size: -; J: TRBJ1-2
DNA: TGTGCCAGCAGCTTAGGTGTTCGGAGCAATCAGCCCCAGCATTTT; CDR3: CASSLGVRSNQPQHF; D: -; V: TRBV7-2; size: -; J: TRBJ1-5
DNA: TGTGCCAGCTCCCGTCCGGGCGGGGTCACAGATACGCAGTATTTT; CDR3: CASSRPGGVTDTQYF; D: -; V: TRBV27; size: once; J: TRBJ2-3
DNA: TGTGCTAGCCCCTACGAGCAGTACTTC; CDR3: CASPYEQYF; D: -; V: TRBV10-3; size: -; J: TRBJ2-7
DNA: TGTGCCAGCAGCGTAGGTCTAGCGGGAGACGGAGAGACCCAGTACTTC; CDR3: CASSVGLAGDGETQYF; D: TRBD2; V: TRBV9; size: -; J: TRBJ2-5
DNA: TGTGCCAGCAGCCTAACTAGCGGGGCCTACAATGAGCAGTTCTTC; CDR3: CASSLTSGAYNEQFF; D: TRBD2; V: TRBV3-1; size: -; J: TRBJ2-1
DNA: TGTGCCAGCAGCACCAAGACAGCGAACTATGGCTACACCTTC; CDR3: CASSTKTANYGYTF; D: -; V: TRBV2; size: -; J: TRBJ1-2
DNA: TGTGCCAGCAGTAAATACATCCTAGCGGGGGCAAACAATGAGCAGTTCTTC; CDR3: CASSKYILAGANNEQFF; D: TRBD2; V: TRBV6-2/TRBV6-3; size: -; J: TRBJ2-1
DNA: TGTGCCAGCAGCCCCCGTACACGAGAAGTTTATGGCTACACCTTC; CDR3: CASSPRTREVYGYTF; D: -; V: TRBV7-2; size: -; J: TRBJ1-2
DNA: TGCGCCAGCAGCCTGACGGAGATATACGAGCAGTACTTC; CDR3: CASSLTEIYEQYF; D: -; V: TRBV4-1; size: -; J: TRBJ2-7
DNA: TGTGCCAGCAGCTCTGCCGGGACTAGCGGCTACTACGAGCAGTACTTC; CDR3: CASSSAGTSGYYEQYF; D: TRBD2; V: TRBV5-4; size: -; J: TRBJ2-7
DNA: TGTGCCAGCAGCTTAGCCCTCGGTAGCACAGATACGCAGTATTTT; CDR3: CASSLALGSTDTQYF; D: -; V: TRBV7-6; size: -; J: TRBJ2-3
DNA: TGCGCCAGCAGCTTGGACGGGACAGGGGAGAGAATGGATACGCAGTATTTT; CDR3: CASSLDGTGERMDTQYF; D: TRBD1; V: TRBV5-1; size: -; J: TRBJ2-3
DNA: TGTGCCAGCCGGGACAGGGACTACGAGCAGTACTTC; CDR3: CASRDRDYEQYF; D: TRBD1; V: TRBV6-2/TRBV6-3; size: -; J: TRBJ2-7
DNA: TGCGCCAGCAGCTTGACAACAGGGGGGGATACCGGGGAGCTGTTTTTT; CDR3: CASSLTTGGDTGELFF; D: -; V: TRBV5-1; size: -; J: TRBJ2-2
DNA: TGTGCCAGCAGCCCCTACGTCGGCGAGCAGTTCTTC; CDR3: CASSPYVGEQFF; D: -; V: TRBV6-5; size: -; J: TRBJ2-1
DNA: TGCAGCGCCGAACAAGGGACGAACACTGAAGCTTTCTTT; CDR3: CSAEQGTNTEAFF; D: -; V: TRBV29-1; size: -; J: TRBJ1-1
DNA: TGTGCCAGCAGCCTGGGACTAGCGGGAGGGGGTAATGAGCAGTTCTTC; CDR3: CASSLGLAGGGNEQFF; D: TRBD2; V: TRBV3-1; size: -; J: TRBJ2-1
DNA: TGTGCCAGCAGTTACTCGAGGGGTTTGGCGGGAGCCCCCTACGAGCAGTACTTC; CDR3: CASSYSRGLAGAPYEQYF; D: TRBD2; V: TRBV6-5; size: -; J: TRBJ2-7
DNA: TGTGCCAGTAGTATAAGTTTGGGGGCCTACGAGCAGTACTTC; CDR3: CASSISLGAYEQYF; D: -; V: TRBV19; size: -; J: TRBJ2-7
DNA: TGCGCCAGCAGCCGGGAGCGGGCAGATACGCAGTATTTT; CDR3: CASSRERADTQYF; D: -; V: TRBV5-1; size: -; J: TRBJ2-3
DNA: TGTGCCAGCAGCGTAGACGGACAGGTCTTCGAGCAGTACTTC; CDR3: CASSVDGQVFEQYF; D: TRBD1; V: TRBV9; size: -; J: TRBJ2-7
DNA: TGCGCCAGCAGCTTATCCCCGGGGCAGGCCAAAAACATTCAGTACTTC; CDR3: CASSLSPGQAKNIQYF; D: -; V: TRBV5-1; size: -; J: TRBJ2-4
DNA: TGCGCCAGCAGTGAATCGGGGACTGGGGCCAACGTCCTGACTTTC; CDR3: CASSESGTGANVLTF; D: -; V: TRBV10-1; size: -; J: TRBJ2-6
DNA: TGCAGTGCTAGATTCCACAGGGCGCAGCGGGAGACCCAGTACTTC; CDR3: CSARFHRAQRETQYF; D: -; V: TRBV20-1; size: -; J: TRBJ2-5
DNA: TGTGCCAGCAGTAGGCAAGAGACCCAGTACTTC; CDR3: CASSRQETQYF; D: -; V: TRBV12-3/TRBV12-4; size: -; J: TRBJ2-5
DNA: TGTGCCACCAGCAGAGATAAGGGGCTCGATGGCTACACCTTC; CDR3: CATSRDKGLDGYTF; D: -; V: TRBV15; size: -; J: TRBJ1-2
DNA: TGTGCCAGCAGCCAAGAGGGACGGAAACGGACTGAAGCTTTCTTT; CDR3: CASSQEGRKRTEAFF; D: -; V: TRBV4-2; size: few; J: TRBJ1-1
DNA: TGTGCCAGCAGTGCCCAAGGAGATACGCAGTATTTT; CDR3: CASSAQGDTQYF; D: -; V: TRBV27; size: -; J: TRBJ2-3
DNA: TGTGCCAGCAGTCGCACTAAGGGAGGCAATCAGCCCCAGCATTTT; CDR3: CASSRTKGGNQPQHF; D: -; V: TRBV6-6; size: -; J: TRBJ1-5
DNA: TGTGCCAGCAGCTTCCCCAGGGGGCGCATGGTCGGCGAAGCTTTCTTT; CDR3: CASSFPRGRMVGEAFF; D: TRBD1; V: TRBV7-8; size: -; J: TRBJ1-1
DNA: TGTGCCAGCAGCGTAGGGGGCCTTACGGGCACCGGGGAGCTGTTTTTT; CDR3: CASSVGGLTGTGELFF; D: -; V: TRBV9; size: -; J: TRBJ2-2
DNA: TGTGCCAGCAGCCAAGACGGACGGGGGACCCAGTACTTC; CDR3: CASSQDGRGTQYF; D: -; V: TRBV3-1; size: once; J: TRBJ2-5
DNA: TGTGCCAGTAGCGGACAGGGGACGAGAGAAGCTTTCTTT; CDR3: CASSGQGTREAFF; D: TRBD1; V: TRBV19; size: -; J: TRBJ1-1
DNA: TGTGCCAGCAGCCCCAGGGGAAACACCATATATTTT; CDR3: CASSPRGNTIYF; D: -; V: TRBV7-9; size: -; J: TRBJ1-3
DNA: TGCGCCAGCAGAGACCCCTCAGCGGGGGAAGAGACCCAGTACTTC; CDR3: CASRDPSAGEETQYF; D: TRBD2; V: TRBV5-1; size: -; J: TRBJ2-5
DNA: TGTGCCAGCAGTGACGCCGGGACAGGGGAAGAAAAACTGTTTTTT; CDR3: CASSDAGTGEEKLFF; D: TRBD1; V: TRBV25-1; size: -; J: TRBJ1-4
DNA: TGTGCCAGCAGCTCCTCGGGACTAGCCCCCGAGCAGTACTTC; CDR3: CASSSSGLAPEQYF; D: TRBD2; V: TRBV7-2; size: -; J: TRBJ2-7
DNA: TGTGCCAGCAGTTACGACAGGCTGAACCAGCCCCAGCATTTT; CDR3: CASSYDRLNQPQHF; D: -; V: TRBV6-5; size: few; J: TRBJ1-5
DNA: TGTGCCAGCAGCTTGGACGGACTAGTTGAGACCCAGTACTTC; CDR3: CASSLDGLVETQYF; D: TRBD2; V: TRBV5-4; size: -; J: TRBJ2-5